This entry lists 23 T cell receptor beta chains sequenced from one sample in a study of OX40 agonist ivuxolimab in advanced cancers. The method was immunoSEQ multiplex PCR; TCRdb's version includes in-frame clones alone and lacks a portion of them. This table holds 70,000 to 95,000 clones, approximately 94% found once. The sequences come from CD4+ or CD8+ T cells sorted from blood, collected in a trial of the OX40 agonist ivuxolimab. The receptors derive from an adult with an advanced solid tumor such as melanoma, head and neck, liver or kidney cancer.

This chain links TRBV6-1 with TRBJ2-7; D is possibly TRBD1 or TRBD2 (5 bases each). CDR1 and CDR2 from the germline V gene are MNHNS and SASEGT. V dropped 10 bases and J dropped 1 base, with 14 bases sitting between them. The CDR3 covers 13 residues. CDR3 in amino acids: CATTGTESYEQYF. DNA for the CDR3: TGTGCCACTACCGGGACGGAGTCCTACGAGCAGTACTTC.

This clone was seen a single time. The chain couples TRBV4-1 to TRBJ2-7; 7 nucleotides match TRBD1. This CDR3 contains 14 residues. The V and J ends lost 4 bases and 5 bases, in that order; junction bases with no gene match: 8. Germline CDR1 reads MGHRA; CDR2 reads YSYEKL. The CDR3 loop is CASSPIVGGDEQYF. As DNA, the CDR3 is TGCGCCAGCAGCCCCATTGTAGGGGGCGACGAGCAGTACTTC.

The V call is TRBV7-9, the J call TRBJ2-7; D is unclear. Germline V lookup: CDR1 SEHNR, CDR2 FQNEAQ (reference sequence). Trimming removed 3 bases at V and 2 bases at J, with 11 bases between. The CDR3 runs 14 residues. The CDR3 DNA follows: TGTGCCAGCAGCTTTGCGGATAATACCTACGAGCAGTACTTC. Encoded protein: CASSFADNTYEQYF.

The genes are TRBV27 and TRBJ2-7, with D possibly matching TRBD2 (6 bases). The CDR3 extends over 13 amino acids. Trimming shortened V by 3 bases and J by 5 bases, and 11 bases separated the two germline ends. Germline CDR1 is MNHEY and CDR2 is SMNVEV (reference sequence). The CDR3 DNA is TGTGCCAGCAGTTTGGGGCGGGGCGACGAGCAGTACTTC. It encodes CASSLGRGDEQYF.

The chain is built from TRBV9 and TRBJ2-2, with a tentative D call TRBD2 (6 bases). This CDR3 region has 17 residues. CDR1 and CDR2 (germline): SGDLS, YYNGEE. The ends were cut back, 3 bases at V and 4 bases at J, with 19 bases in the middle. CDR3 protein: CASSDEGRKGTTGELFF. The CDR3 coding sequence is TGTGCCAGCAGCGATGAGGGGAGGAAAGGGACCACCGGGGAGCTGTTTTTT.

The chain has TRBV11-2 and TRBJ2-5; 7 bases agree with TRBD2. The ends lost 5 bases at V and 1 base at J; junction bases unmatched: 10. The germline gives CDR1 SGHAT, CDR2 FQNNGV. The CDR3 spans 16 residues. CDR3 residues: CASSTLAGLTQETQYF. CDR3 sequence (DNA): TGTGCCAGCAGCACCTTAGCGGGCTTAACCCAAGAGACCCAGTACTTC.

The chain couples TRBV19 to TRBJ2-7; D is ambiguous. Germline V gives CDR1 LNHDA, CDR2 SQIVND (reference sequence). This CDR3 contains 12 residues. The V end was cut by 4 bases, the J end by 7 bases, with 11 bases between. CDR3 in amino acids: CASSTEKKEQYF. For the CDR3, the DNA is TGTGCCAGTAGTACGGAAAAGAAGGAGCAGTACTTC.

V and J are TRBV7-9 and TRBJ2-1, with 7 bases identical to TRBD2. Germline CDR1 SEHNR, CDR2 FQNEAQ (reference sequence). V shed 5 bases, J shed 4 bases, and the junction held 2 bases outside the gene matches. This CDR3 is 13 amino acids long. CDR3 residues: CASSDGGYNEQFF. The CDR3 nucleotides read TGTGCCAGCAGCGACGGGGGGTACAATGAGCAGTTCTTC.

The chain uses TRBV27 and TRBJ2-2; no firm D call. Germline V gene lookup returns CDR1 MNHEY and CDR2 SMNVEV (reference sequence). The CDR3 is made up of 12 amino acids. V shed 2 bases and J shed 5 bases, with 3 bases lying between them. The CDR3 sequence is CASSLGTGELFF. DNA for the CDR3: TGTGCCAGCAGTTTAGGGACCGGGGAGCTGTTTTTT.

The rearrangement links TRBV2 to TRBJ2-7; D uncertain. This CDR3 contains 12 residues. V was trimmed by 3 bases and J by 5 bases, leaving 8 bases between them. Germline V gene sequence: CDR1 SNHLY, CDR2 FYNNEI. CDR3 coding DNA: TGTGCCAGCAGTGAGGTTGTAGACGAGCAGTACTTC. Amino acid sequence: CASSEVVDEQYF.

The chain recombines TRBV28 with TRBJ1-5, with D tentatively TRBD1 (5 bases). CDR3 length: 13 amino acids. Trimming shortened V by 5 bases and J by 3 bases, and 8 bases separated the two germline ends. The germline gives CDR1 MDHEN, CDR2 SYDVKM. DNA of the CDR3: TGTGCCAGCAGTGGGGGGTTCAATCAGCCCCAGCATTTT. Translated, it gives CASSGGFNQPQHF. The variable domain in full, completed from reference TRBV28 and TRBJ1-5, reads DVKVTQSSRYLVKRTGEKVFLECVQDMDHENMFWYRQDPGLGLRLIYFSYDVKMKEKGDIPEGYSVSREKKERFSLILESASTNQTSMYLCASSGGFNQPQHFGDGTRLSIL.

The chain joins TRBV15 to TRBJ2-2, with D unclear. The V and J ends lost 6 bases and 6 bases respectively, with 5 bases between them. The CDR3 consists of 11 residues. Per germline, CDR1 LNHNV and CDR2 YYDKDF (reference sequence). The DNA of the CDR3 is TGTGCCACCAGATTCGCCGGGGAGCTGTTTTTT. The encoded protein is CATRFAGELFF.

CDR3 coding DNA: TGTGCCAGCAGTCCAACATCGGACAGCGGCTACACCTTC. This codes for CASSPTSDSGYTF. This chain links TRBV27 with TRBJ1-2, with D perhaps TRBD1 (6 bases). V shed 5 bases and J shed 8 bases, with 15 bases lying between them. The CDR3 runs to 13 residues. Per germline, CDR1 MNHEY and CDR2 SMNVEV (reference sequence).

The genes are TRBV4-1 and TRBJ2-7; unclear D gene. V was cut by 0 bases and J by 4 bases, with 13 bases left in between. CDR1 and CDR2 from the germline V gene are MGHRA and YSYEKL. This CDR3 comprises 15 residues. The CDR3 is CASSQEERVGYEQYF. In DNA form, the CDR3 reads TGCGCCAGCAGCCAAGAGGAAAGGGTGGGATACGAGCAGTACTTC.

This rearrangement joins TRBV5-6 to TRBJ1-2; 8 bases fit TRBD1. The CDR3 has 18 amino acids. CDR1 SGHDT and CDR2 YYEEEE come from the germline V gene. V shed 0 bases and J 5 bases; nucleotides not matched to a gene: 15. The CDR3 region has the DNA TGTGCCAGCAGCTTGGACCTAAATAACCTCAGGGGGCGGTATGGCTACACCTTC. As protein: CASSLDLNNLRGRYGYTF.

In this sample, this clone turned up once. The chain combines TRBV14 with TRBJ2-5; D is uncertain. This CDR3 is built from 14 residues. Trimming cost V 6 bases and J 5 bases, with 16 bases left between them. The V gene's germline CDR1 is SGHDN and CDR2 FVKESK. The CDR3 region has the DNA TGTGCCAGCAGTCTGGGCCTCGCTGCGGAGACCCAGTACTTC. Protein product: CASSLGLAAETQYF.

This chain joins TRBV9 and TRBJ2-1; 11 nucleotides match TRBD1. Trimming took 0 bases from V and 7 from J; bases not matched to a gene: 3. The CDR3 covers 15 residues. Germline V gene lookup returns CDR1 SGDLS and CDR2 YYNGEE. CDR3 coding DNA: TGTGCCAGCAGCGTAGCTGGGACAGGGGGAAATGAGCAGTTCTTC. It encodes CASSVAGTGGNEQFF. Full variable domain (rest looked up from reference TRBV9 and TRBJ2-1): DSGVTQTPKHLITATGQRVTLRCSPRSGDLSVYWYQQSLDQGLQFLIQYYNGEERAKGNILERFSAQQFPDLHSELNLSSLELGDSALYFCASSVAGTGGNEQFFGPGTRLTVL.

The rearrangement joins TRBV2 to TRBJ2-5; no reliable D call. The tail of the sequence fits TRBJ2-7 better, so the J call may be wrong. The CDR3 contains 11 residues. Germline assignment: CDR1 SNHLY and CDR2 FYNNEI. CDR3 nucleotides: TGTGCCAGCAGTGACTGGTACGAGCAGTACTTC. Translation gives CASSDWYEQYF.

This chain links TRBV27 with TRBJ2-1; maybe TRBD1 (6 bases). In germline, CDR1 is MNHEY, CDR2 SMNVEV (reference sequence). This CDR3 is 19 amino acids long. The V end lost 3 bases, the J end lost 6 bases, and 27 bases lay between the germline ends. For the CDR3, the DNA is TGTGCCAGCAGTTTTCGGCCAGGGGCGTATAGGAGTTCGGGCAATGAGCAGTTCTTC. Amino acids: CASSFRPGAYRSSGNEQFF.

The chain is built from TRBV5-6 and TRBJ2-1; D unresolved. The CDR3 extends over 14 amino acids. The V gene's germline CDR1 is SGHDT and CDR2 YYEEEE. V lost 6 bases to trimming and J lost 5 bases, with 15 bases between them. CDR3 in amino acids: CASKIWGGHNEQFF. Here the CDR3 DNA reads TGTGCCAGCAAAATCTGGGGTGGCCACAATGAGCAGTTCTTC.

V and J are TRBV5-6 and TRBJ2-1; D may be TRBD1 or TRBD2 (5 bases each). V lost 0 bases and J 8 bases, leaving 12 bases between the germline ends. The CDR3 runs to 14 residues. Germline lookup yields CDR1 SGHDT and CDR2 YYEEEE. CDR3 residues: CASSLGGGLDEQFF. CDR3 nucleotide sequence: TGTGCCAGCAGCTTGGGTGGGGGTCTCGATGAGCAGTTCTTC.

This sequence joins TRBV6-4 and TRBJ2-2, with 9 bases lining up with TRBD2. CDR3 length equals 15 residues. The ends lost 3 bases at V and 3 bases at J; junction bases unmatched: 2. Germline V lookup: CDR1 MRHNA, CDR2 SNTAGT. The CDR3 DNA sequence: TGTGCCAGCAGTGAAGCGGGGGGATACACCGGGGAGCTGTTTTTT. It encodes CASSEAGGYTGELFF.

The rearrangement joins TRBV9 to TRBJ1-2; unclear D gene. The CDR3 length is 15 residues. Germline values: CDR1 SGDLS, CDR2 YYNGEE. The V gene lost 0 bases and the J gene lost 7 bases, with 16 bases spanning the gap. CDR3 sequence: CASSVGGSSYGGYTF. CDR3 nucleotide sequence: TGTGCCAGCAGCGTAGGTGGGAGCAGCTATGGTGGCTACACCTTC.